This T cell receptor beta chain stems from a study of cytomegalovirus exposure and HLA in healthy donors. Repertoires were generated with immunoSEQ multiplex PCR, while TCRdb's copy carries only in-frame clones and drops some. The repertoire holds about 330,000 clones, with roughly 85% as singletons. Donors came from a validation cohort of approximately 110 subjects, distinct from the first 666-subject cohort. Trimming took 1 base from V and 6 from J, leaving 15 bases between them. The CDR3 consists of 15 residues. Germline CDR1 is SGHTA and CDR2 is FQGNSA. On this clone itself: Its antigen is unknown.

Study-level results: Cytomegalovirus-associated status was assigned to roughly 160 TCR beta chains.

The source is a woman aged 18-30 years in good health and CMV-seronegative. This sequence joins TRBV7-2 and TRBJ1-2; tentatively, D is TRBD1 (5 bases). Sequencing was performed on PBMCs. The CDR3, as DNA: TGTGCCAGCAGCTTAGTTGCAGGGTGGTGGAATGGCTACACCTTC. Protein product: CASSLVAGWWNGYTF. The whole variable domain, remainder taken from reference TRBV7-2 and TRBJ1-2, is GAGVSQSPSNKVTEKGKDVELRCDPISGHTALYWYRQSLGQGLEFLIYFQGNSAPDKSGLPSDRFSAERTGGSVSTLTIQRTQQEDSAVYLCASSLVAGWWNGYTFGSGTRLTVV.